This T cell receptor beta chain derives from a study of PD-L1 blockade in urothelial cancer. Study-level background: At 3 weeks (second dose) and 6 weeks after starting treatment, blood was analyzed.

Using immunoSEQ multiplex PCR, the repertoire was profiled, and TCRdb retains in-frame clones only, with some absent. The sample holds 50,000 or so clones, around 87% seen once. V dropped 6 bases and J dropped 3 bases, with 13 bases sitting between them. Germline CDR1 and CDR2: SGHDT and YYEEEE. This CDR3 is built from 13 residues. This receptor was identified in a man aged 55-75 years with urothelial cancer. The sequencing used PBMCs, collected around atezolizumab (anti-PD-L1) treatment. The rearrangement uses TRBV5-6 and TRBJ2-7, with D possibly being TRBD1 (5 bases). CDR3 amino acids: CASTGRVSYEQYF. In DNA form, the CDR3 reads TGTGCCAGCACAGGCAGGGTCAGCTACGAGCAGTACTTC. The full variable domain, rest sourced from reference TRBV5-6 and TRBJ2-7, is DAGVTQSPTHLIKTRGQQVTLRCSPKSGHDTVSWYQQALGQGPQFIFQYYEEEERQRGNFPDRFSGHQFPNYSSELNVNALLLGDSALYLCASTGRVSYEQYFGPGTRLTVT.